The subject of this entry is one TCR beta chain. This specimen belongs to a study of control samples from healthy donors and cancer patients. Here immunoSEQ multiplex PCR was the method, and the copy in TCRdb shows in-frame clones only, minus some. The sample lists some 140,000 clones; about 85% were seen once. The CDR3 consists of 15 residues. The germline V gene has CDR1 SGHAT and CDR2 FQNNGV. Losses at the gene ends were 5 bases for V and 3 bases for J; bases not matched to a gene: 3. The sequenced sample consisted of blood. This clonotype was obtained from a woman aged 25 to 39 in good health. J is TRBJ2-7 and V is TRBV11-2; 14 bases map to TRBD2. The CDR3 sequence: CASSRLAGGNYEQYF. In DNA form, the CDR3 reads TGTGCCAGCAGCCGACTAGCGGGAGGGAACTACGAGCAGTACTTC.